This TCR beta chain was captured by sequencing in a study of cytomegalovirus exposure and HLA in healthy donors. The study ran its PCR with 60 Vbeta and 13 Jbeta primers. The data were produced by immunoSEQ multiplex PCR, yet TCRdb's version contains in-frame clones alone and is incomplete. Among some 200,000 clones listed, 75% to 90% were seen once. Germline V gene lookup returns CDR1 ENHRY and CDR2 SYGVKD. This CDR3 is 13 amino acids long. Trimming left V 5 bases short and J 6 bases short, with 10 bases between. This receptor was identified in a man in his forties in good health and CMV-seropositive. V is TRBV10-3 and J is TRBJ2-2, with a tentative D call TRBD2 (6 bases). The sample taken for sequencing was PBMCs. CDR3 DNA: TGTGCCATCAGTCGGGGAGGCCCCGGGGAGCTGTTTTTT. Protein product: CAISRGGPGELFF.